These T cell receptor beta chains were read from a single sample in a study of blood T cell repertoires in COVID-19. The data were produced by immunoSEQ multiplex PCR, yet TCRdb's version contains in-frame clones alone and is incomplete. The data contain some 230,000 clones, roughly 81% of them singletons. Sequencing used peripheral blood. Receptor source: a man in his forties or fifties who had recovered from COVID-19. The CDR3 runs from the conserved cysteine through the conserved F or W. A D gene is named only where the DNA matches it firmly. Expanded clones are given a class, and other clones once, few, many or no size at all.

D,size,J,V,DNA,CDR3
TRBD2,NA,TRBJ2-1,TRBV5-1,TGCGCCAGCAGCTTGGTAGTAGCGGGAGGCAATGAGCAGTTCTTC,CASSLVVAGGNEQFF
NA,NA,TRBJ2-7,TRBV19,TGTGCCAGTAGTGATCCGGGAAGGGTGACGCAGTACTTC,CASSDPGRVTQYF
NA,NA,TRBJ1-1,TRBV11-3,TGTGCCAGCAGCTTAGGAGGTTCGAACACTGAAGCTTTCTTT,CASSLGGSNTEAFF
TRBD1,NA,TRBJ2-3,TRBV19,TGTGCCAGTAGTATGACAGGGGAAGGTGCGCAGTATTTT,CASSMTGEGAQYF
NA,NA,TRBJ2-6,TRBV4-1,TGCGCCAGCAGCCTTTCGGGGACTCCCTCTGGGGCCAACGTCCTGACTTTC,CASSLSGTPSGANVLTF
TRBD1,NA,TRBJ2-7,TRBV7-9,TGTGCCAGCAGCCTTGGGACAGGGGGCAACGAGCAGTACTTC,CASSLGTGGNEQYF
NA,NA,TRBJ2-1,TRBV28,TGTGCCAGCAGTTTATGGGCAGGGGAGCAGTTCTTC,CASSLWAGEQFF
NA,NA,TRBJ1-5,TRBV30,TGTGCCTGGACCCGTGGAGGAGGCAGTCAGCCCCAGCATTTT,CAWTRGGGSQPQHF
TRBD2,NA,TRBJ2-3,TRBV6-5,TGTGCCAGCACCGGGGGGGGGACTACAGATACGCAGTATTTT,CASTGGGTTDTQYF
TRBD1,NA,TRBJ1-5,TRBV7-9,TGTGCCAGCAGCTTTGCCGGGACAGTCAATCAGCCCCAGCATTTT,CASSFAGTVNQPQHF
TRBD1,few,TRBJ2-5,TRBV5-1,TGCGCCAGCAGGGAAGGGGGCGGGACCCAGTACTTC,CASREGGGTQYF
NA,NA,TRBJ1-5,TRBV21-1,TGTGCCAGCAGCGGCCGACAGGGCTCCAATCAGCCCCAGCATTTT,CASSGRQGSNQPQHF
TRBD1,few,TRBJ1-3,TRBV7-6,TGTGCCAGCAGCGCGGACAGGAGAGACTCTGGAAACACCATATATTTT,CASSADRRDSGNTIYF
TRBD2,NA,TRBJ2-3,TRBV4-1,TGCGCCAGCAGCCAAGATCCGGGTAGGGGCGGGAGAGAAGATACGCAGTATTTT,CASSQDPGRGGREDTQYF
NA,NA,TRBJ2-7,TRBV27,TGTGCCAGCAGTTTAGCCCCAAGCAGGGAGCAGTACTTC,CASSLAPSREQYF
TRBD2,NA,TRBJ2-1,TRBV27,TGTGCCAGCAGTCGGACTAGCGGGAGTCGAAATGAGCAGTTCTTC,CASSRTSGSRNEQFF
NA,NA,TRBJ1-5,TRBV28,TGTGCCAGCAGTTCCCTGAGGGATCAGCCCCAGCATTTT,CASSSLRDQPQHF
NA,NA,TRBJ2-7,TRBV3-1/TRBV3-2,TGTGCCAGCAGCCCTAGGTGGCGTCTGGAGCGGCGGTCCTACGAGCAGTACTTC,CASSPRWRLERRSYEQYF
NA,NA,TRBJ2-7,TRBV6-6,TGTGCCAGCAGTTACGTGGGGGGCTCCTACGAGCAGTACTTC,CASSYVGGSYEQYF
TRBD1,NA,TRBJ2-7,TRBV6-6,TGTGCCAGCAGTTACTCGGGGACAGGAGTTTACGAGCAGTACTTC,CASSYSGTGVYEQYF
NA,many,TRBJ2-7,TRBV6-5,TGTGCCAGCAGTTACTCCTCCGGGGGTCCCTACGAGCAGTACTTC,CASSYSSGGPYEQYF
NA,NA,TRBJ2-6,TRBV10-1,TGCGCCAGCAGCCTTTCTGGGGCCAACGTCCTGACTTTC,CASSLSGANVLTF
NA,once,TRBJ2-7,TRBV5-5,TGTGCCAGCAGCTTGGCCGGACAGCCCCACTACGAGCAGTACTTC,CASSLAGQPHYEQYF
TRBD2,NA,TRBJ2-1,TRBV28,TGTGCCAGCAGTTTCGGCGGGAGATCCCGCAATGAGCAGTTCTTC,CASSFGGRSRNEQFF
NA,once,TRBJ2-3,TRBV11-2,TGTGCCAGCAGCCCCGCGGTCACAGATACGCAGTATTTT,CASSPAVTDTQYF
NA,NA,TRBJ2-7,TRBV5-4,TGTGCCAGCAGCTTGGTAGGCGGGTACGAGCAGTACTTC,CASSLVGGYEQYF